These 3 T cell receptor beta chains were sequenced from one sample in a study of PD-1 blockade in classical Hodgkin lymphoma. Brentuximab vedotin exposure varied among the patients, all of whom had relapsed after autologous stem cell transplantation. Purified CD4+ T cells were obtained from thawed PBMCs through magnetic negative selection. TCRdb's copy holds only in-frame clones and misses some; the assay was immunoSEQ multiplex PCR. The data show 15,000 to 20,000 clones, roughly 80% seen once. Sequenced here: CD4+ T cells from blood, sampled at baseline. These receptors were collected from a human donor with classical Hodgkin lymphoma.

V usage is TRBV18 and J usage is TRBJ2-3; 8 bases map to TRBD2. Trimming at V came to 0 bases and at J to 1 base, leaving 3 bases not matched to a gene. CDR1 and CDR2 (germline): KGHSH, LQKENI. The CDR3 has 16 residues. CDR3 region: CASSPPARGGTDTQYF. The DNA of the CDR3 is TGTGCCAGCTCACCACCGGCGCGGGGGGGCACAGATACGCAGTATTTT.

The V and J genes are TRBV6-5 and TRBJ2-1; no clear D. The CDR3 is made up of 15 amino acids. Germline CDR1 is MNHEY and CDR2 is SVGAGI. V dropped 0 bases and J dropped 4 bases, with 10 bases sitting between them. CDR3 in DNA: TGTGCCAGCAGTTACTCGGCGACAAATTACAATGAGCAGTTCTTC. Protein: CASSYSATNYNEQFF.

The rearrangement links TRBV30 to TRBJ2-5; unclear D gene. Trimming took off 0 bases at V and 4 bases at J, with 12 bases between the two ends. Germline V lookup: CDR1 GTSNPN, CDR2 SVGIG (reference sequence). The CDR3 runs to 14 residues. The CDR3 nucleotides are TGTGCCTGGAGTGTACGTGGGATGGGAGAGACCCAGTACTTC. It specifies CAWSVRGMGETQYF.